These 23 T cell receptor beta chains came from one sample sequenced in a study of Ad26.COV2.S vaccination and SARS-CoV-2 variants. Libraries were prepared by immunoSEQ multiplex PCR; TCRdb keeps only in-frame clonotypes and omits some of them. Here the sample spans 430,000 or so clones, 90% being singletons. The treatment was: roughly 20 received Ad26.COV2.S at low or high dose, single or two shots; about 5 received placebo; per-sample allocation not given. Each sample was drawn 63 days after the first injection (of vaccine or placebo). Source: peripheral blood, taken in a trial of Ad26.COV2.S vaccine versus placebo. These receptors all come from a person aged 18-60 years who received the Ad26.COV2.S COVID-19 vaccine or a placebo.

V gene TRBV5-4 combines with J gene TRBJ2-7; 7 bases align to TRBD2. The CDR3 spans 13 residues. J gave up 6 bases and V 6 bases, and 9 bases lay outside the gene matches. CDR1 and CDR2 (germline): SGHNT, YYREEE (reference sequence). The CDR3 sequence is CASTSSRESEQYF. DNA for the CDR3: TGTGCCAGCACCTCCTCGCGGGAGAGCGAGCAGTACTTC.

This chain links TRBV5-1 with TRBJ2-3, with D perhaps matching TRBD1 (6 bases). Trimming removed 4 bases from V and 0 bases from J, with 6 bases in between. CDR3 length: 13 amino acids. The germline gives CDR1 SGHRS, CDR2 YFSETQ. CDR3 residues: CASSQGSTDTQYF. The CDR3, as DNA: TGCGCCAGCAGCCAGGGGAGCACAGATACGCAGTATTTT.

As for this clone: Other DNA sequences within the sample encode an identical CDR3. The chain combines TRBV11-2 with TRBJ2-7, with 10 bases aligning to TRBD2. Trimming at V came to 1 base and at J to 3 bases, leaving 3 bases not matched to a gene. CDR3 size: 15 residues. Germline V gene lookup returns CDR1 SGHAT and CDR2 FQNNGV. The CDR3 is CASSLGTSGIYEQYF. The DNA of the CDR3 is TGTGCCAGCAGCTTAGGTACTAGCGGGATCTACGAGCAGTACTTC.

The CDR3 reads CASSLDVGTSATYEQYF. The CDR3 region has the DNA TGTGCCAGCAGCTTAGACGTCGGGACTAGCGCGACCTACGAGCAGTACTTC. This chain links TRBV7-2 with TRBJ2-7; 10 nucleotides line up with TRBD2. Germline CDR1 is SGHTA and CDR2 is FQGNSA. The CDR3 is made up of 17 amino acids. Losses at the gene ends were 1 base for V and 2 bases for J; bases not matched to a gene: 8. Drawing the rest from reference TRBV7-2 and TRBJ2-7, the complete variable domain is GAGVSQSPSNKVTEKGKDVELRCDPISGHTALYWYRQSLGQGLEFLIYFQGNSAPDKSGLPSDRFSAERTGGSVSTLTIQRTQQEDSAVYLCASSLDVGTSATYEQYFGPGTRLTVT.

This sequence joins TRBV7-2 and TRBJ1-6, with 7 bases matching TRBD1. The CDR3 is made up of 14 amino acids. V shed 1 base and J 9 bases; nucleotides not matched to a gene: 3. CDR1 SGHTA and CDR2 FQGNSA come from the germline V gene. CDR3 amino acids: CASSLDRGGSPLHF. The CDR3, as DNA: TGTGCCAGCAGCTTAGACAGGGGCGGTTCACCCCTCCACTTT.

The chain links TRBV5-1 to TRBJ2-7, with 10 bases aligning to TRBD1. Losses at the gene ends were 0 bases for V and 0 bases for J; bases not matched to a gene: 3. The CDR3 extends over 16 amino acids. Germline V gene sequence: CDR1 SGHRS, CDR2 YFSETQ. Here the CDR3 DNA reads TGCGCCAGCAGCTTGGACGGACAGGGGGTCTCCTACGAGCAGTACTTC. Translated, it gives CASSLDGQGVSYEQYF.

The rearrangement links TRBV7-8 to TRBJ2-2, with D unclear. Trimming shortened V by 0 bases and J by 8 bases, and 10 bases separated the two germline ends. The CDR3 sequence is 14 residues long. Germline V gene lookup returns CDR1 SGHVS and CDR2 FQNEAQ. CDR3 protein: CASSLAAGRGELFF. DNA of the CDR3: TGTGCCAGCAGCTTAGCGGCCGGCAGGGGGGAGCTGTTTTTT.

The chain employs TRBV19 and TRBJ1-1; D ambiguous. Germline CDR1 is LNHDA and CDR2 is SQIVND (reference sequence). V lost 7 bases, J lost 6 bases, and 9 bases lay in between. The CDR3 runs to 11 residues. CDR3: CASTFGPEAFF. In DNA form, the CDR3 reads TGTGCCAGTACCTTCGGTCCTGAAGCTTTCTTT.

The rearrangement uses TRBV10-3 and TRBJ1-1; D gene unclear. The CDR3 has 11 amino acids. V was trimmed by 2 bases and J by 2 bases, leaving 0 bases between them. CDR1 and CDR2 (germline): ENHRY, SYGVKD. Here the CDR3 DNA reads TGTGCCATCAGTGAGAACACTGAAGCTTTCTTT. Translation gives CAISENTEAFF.

This chain uses TRBV7-9 with TRBJ2-7; possibly TRBD2 for D (6 bases). From germline, CDR1 is SEHNR and CDR2 FQNEAQ (reference sequence). The CDR3 runs 14 residues. Trimming pared 4 bases from V and 6 bases from J, leaving 16 bases between. The chain's CDR3 is CASSSLALIGEQYF. DNA for the CDR3: TGTGCCAGCAGCTCGCTAGCGTTAATTGGCGAGCAGTACTTC.

The V and J genes are TRBV27 and TRBJ2-1; 7 nucleotides match TRBD2. Germline V CDR1 and CDR2: MNHEY, SMNVEV (reference sequence). This CDR3 is built from 18 residues. V shed 5 bases and J 3 bases; nucleotides not matched to a gene: 16. CDR3 loop: CASSKRGASGVLYNEQFF. Written as DNA, the CDR3 is TGTGCCAGCAGTAAACGGGGTGCTAGCGGAGTCCTCTACAATGAGCAGTTCTTC.

The chain joins TRBV30 to TRBJ1-1, with 10 bases that match TRBD1. The V and J ends lost 3 bases and 6 bases, in that order; junction bases with no gene match: 13. The germline V gene encodes CDR1 GTSNPN and CDR2 SVGIG (reference sequence). CDR3 length: 16 amino acids. The CDR3 nucleotides are TGTGCCTGGAGGGGTTATGCGGGACAGGGGCCACCTGAAGCTTTCTTT. Its protein is CAWRGYAGQGPPEAFF. The full variable domain, its missing parts supplied by reference TRBV30 and TRBJ1-1, is SQTIHQWPATLVQPVGSPLSLECTVEGTSNPNLYWYRQAAGRGLQLLFYSVGIGQISSEVPQNLSASRPQDRQFILSSKKLLLSDSGFYLCAWRGYAGQGPPEAFFGQGTRLTVV.

This chain links TRBV7-8 with TRBJ2-2; TRBD2 matches at 11 bases. The J segment lost 4 bases and the V segment lost 1 base, leaving 2 bases of the junction unmatched. The CDR3 spans 16 residues. The germline CDR1 and CDR2 sequences are SGHVS and FQNEAQ. DNA for the CDR3: TGTGCCAGCAGCTTAGTAGCGGGAGGGTCCACCGGGGAGCTGTTTTTT. Protein: CASSLVAGGSTGELFF.

The chain is built from TRBV5-4 and TRBJ2-3; TRBD2 matches at 9 bases. V gave up 0 bases and J gave up 3 bases; unmatched junction bases: 8. Germline V CDR1 and CDR2: SGHNT, YYREEE (reference sequence). This CDR3 has 17 amino acids. This chain's CDR3 is CASSLAEAGGPTDTQYF. CDR3 nucleotides: TGTGCCAGCAGCTTGGCCGAGGCGGGAGGGCCGACAGATACGCAGTATTTT.

V is TRBV19 and J is TRBJ1-5; a possible D gene is TRBD1 (6 bases). The CDR3 length is 13 residues. Germline CDR1 and CDR2: LNHDA and SQIVND (reference sequence). Trimming took off 4 bases at V and 9 bases at J, with 13 bases between the two ends. The CDR3 loop is CASSNRQETPQHF. The CDR3 region has the DNA TGTGCCAGTAGTAACAGACAGGAGACGCCCCAGCATTTT.

The chain couples TRBV13 to TRBJ2-1, with 10 bases aligning to TRBD2. In germline, CDR1 is PRHDT, CDR2 FYEKMQ (reference sequence). This CDR3 contains 17 residues. Unmatched junction bases numbered 2, after V lost 0 bases and J lost 0 bases. The CDR3 loop is CASSLGTSGRSYNEQFF. The CDR3 region has the DNA TGTGCCAGCAGCTTAGGGACTAGCGGGCGCTCCTACAATGAGCAGTTCTTC.

The gene calls are TRBV20-1 and TRBJ2-5; the match to TRBD2 covers 9 bases. J was trimmed by 1 base and V by 3 bases; bases with no gene match: 6. CDR1 is DFQATT and CDR2 is SNEGSKA in the germline V gene (reference sequence). The CDR3 runs to 15 residues. The CDR3 sequence: CSASRRLAVQETQYF. The CDR3 DNA follows: TGCAGTGCTAGTAGGCGACTAGCGGTCCAAGAGACCCAGTACTTC.

The chain uses TRBV4-1 and TRBJ2-7; 10 bases match TRBD2. The CDR3 has 15 amino acids. J was trimmed by 3 bases and V by 2 bases; bases with no gene match: 4. Germline V gene data show CDR1 as MGHRA and CDR2 as YSYEKL. The CDR3 DNA reads TGCGCCAGCAGCCAACAGATAGCGGGGGGCTACGAGCAGTACTTC. Translated: CASSQQIAGGYEQYF.

V and J are TRBV6-5 and TRBJ2-7; 7 nucleotides line up with TRBD1. The CDR3 covers 15 residues. Per the germline V gene, CDR1 is MNHEY and CDR2 is SVGAGI. The V gene end was trimmed by 0 bases and the J gene end by 3 bases; junction bases not matched to a gene: 5. The CDR3 coding sequence is TGTGCCAGCAGTTACTCGGTGGACAGGAACTACGAGCAGTACTTC. This translates into CASSYSVDRNYEQYF.

This clone occurred once. The chain couples TRBV11-2 to TRBJ2-3, with D unresolved. The CDR3 consists of 14 residues. V lost 0 bases to trimming and J lost 2 bases, with 6 bases between them. Germline V gives CDR1 SGHAT, CDR2 FQNNGV. The CDR3 reads CASSLEGLTDTQYF. The CDR3 DNA sequence: TGTGCCAGCAGCTTAGAAGGGCTCACAGATACGCAGTATTTT.

V is TRBV5-8 and J is TRBJ2-5, with 13 positions matching TRBD2. This CDR3 comprises 17 residues. Looked up from germline, CDR1 is SGHTS and CDR2 is YDEGEE. V shed 2 bases, J shed 1 base, and the junction held 5 bases outside the gene matches. For the CDR3, the DNA is TGTGCCAGCAGCTTCTGGACTAGCGGGAGTTTCCAAGAGACCCAGTACTTC. Its protein product is CASSFWTSGSFQETQYF.

The chain combines TRBV15 with TRBJ1-2; D not certain. Germline V CDR1 and CDR2: LNHNV, YYDKDF (reference sequence). The CDR3 is made up of 13 amino acids. V lost 4 bases and J lost 2, with 8 bases in between. The CDR3 DNA sequence: TGTGCCACCAGCACGGAAGAGAACTATGGCTACACCTTC. Translation: CATSTEENYGYTF. Together with reference TRBV15 and TRBJ1-2, the CDR3 gives the full variable domain: DAMVIQNPRYQVTQFGKPVTLSCSQTLNHNVMYWYQQKSSQAPKLLFHYYDKDFNNEADTPDNFQSRRPNTSFCFLDIRSPGLGDTAMYLCATSTEENYGYTFGSGTRLTVV.

The chain links TRBV5-1 to TRBJ1-2, with D possibly TRBD1 on 6 matching bases. The CDR3 is made up of 13 amino acids. The V gene lost 4 bases and the J gene lost 6 bases, with 13 bases spanning the gap. Germline CDR1 is SGHRS and CDR2 is YFSETQ. The CDR3 region is CASSIGGVDGYTF. The DNA of the CDR3 is TGCGCCAGCAGCATCGGGGGCGTAGATGGCTACACCTTC.